These 3 T cell receptor beta chains share one sample of origin, sequenced in a study of cytomegalovirus exposure and HLA in healthy donors. It was with 60 Vbeta and 13 Jbeta primers that the PCR ran. Libraries were prepared by immunoSEQ multiplex PCR; TCRdb keeps only in-frame clonotypes and omits some of them. The profile shows 150,000 to 200,000 clones, 75% to 90% of them singletons. The sequenced sample consisted of PBMCs. These receptors were obtained from a male donor in good health and CMV-seronegative.

The genes are TRBV7-9 and TRBJ2-5, with D unclear. Trimming stripped 8 bases from V and 1 base from J, with 11 bases between. Per the germline V gene, CDR1 is SEHNR and CDR2 is FQNEAQ (reference sequence). The CDR3 has 13 residues. The CDR3 region has the DNA TGTGCCAGCTCTCGAGGTTCCCAAGAGACCCAGTACTTC. Translated: CASSRGSQETQYF. Full variable domain (remainder filled in from reference TRBV7-9 and TRBJ2-5): DTGVSQNPRHKITKRGQNVTFRCDPISEHNRLYWYRQTLGQGPEFLTYFQNEAQLEKSRLLSDRFSAERPKGSFSTLEIQRTEQGDSAMYLCASSRGSQETQYFGPGTRLLVL.

The chain couples TRBV7-2 to TRBJ2-7, with D maybe TRBD2 (5 bases). The CDR3 contains 13 residues. The V and J ends lost 6 bases and 1 base respectively, with 10 bases between them. Per germline, CDR1 SGHTA and CDR2 FQGNSA. In nucleotides, the CDR3 is TGTGCCAGCAGACGTGGGAGTTCCTACGAGCAGTACTTC. Protein sequence: CASRRGSSYEQYF.

This sequence joins TRBV4-3 and TRBJ2-1; TRBD1 might be the D (6 bases). The germline gives CDR1 LGHNA, CDR2 YSLEER. The CDR3 spans 16 residues. With 5 bases removed from V and 0 bases from J, the gap between germline ends came to 14 bases. This chain's CDR3 is CASSTRTESSYNEQFF. In DNA form, the CDR3 reads TGCGCCAGCAGCACCCGGACAGAGAGCTCCTACAATGAGCAGTTCTTC.